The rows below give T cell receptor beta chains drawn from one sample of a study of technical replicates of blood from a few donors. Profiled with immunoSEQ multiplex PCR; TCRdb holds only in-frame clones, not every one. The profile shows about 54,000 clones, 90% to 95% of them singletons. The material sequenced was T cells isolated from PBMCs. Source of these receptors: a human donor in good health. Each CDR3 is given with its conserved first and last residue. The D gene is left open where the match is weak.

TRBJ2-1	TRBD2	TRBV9	CASSVGTSGGITTEQFF	TGTGCCAGCAGCGTTGGGACTAGCGGGGGGATTACCACTGAGCAGTTCTTC
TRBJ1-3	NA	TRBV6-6	CASCRDTYSGNTIYF	TGTGCCAGCTGCCGGGACACCTATTCTGGAAACACCATATATTTT
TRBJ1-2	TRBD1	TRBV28	CASSLTQGAHGYTF	TGTGCCAGCAGTTTGACCCAGGGGGCCCATGGCTACACCTTC
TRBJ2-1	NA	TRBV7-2	CASGRAGGEQFF	TGTGCCAGCGGACGAGCGGGTGGTGAGCAGTTCTTC
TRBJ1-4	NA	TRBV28	CASSPPDTWEKLFF	TGTGCCAGCAGTCCCCCGGACACTTGGGAAAAACTGTTTTTT
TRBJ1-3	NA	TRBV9	CASSVGAVRGNTIYF	TGTGCCAGCAGCGTAGGGGCAGTAAGAGGAAACACCATATATTTT
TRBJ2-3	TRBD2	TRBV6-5	CASRWGGRGTDTQYF	TGTGCCAGCAGATGGGGCGGGAGAGGCACAGATACGCAGTATTTT
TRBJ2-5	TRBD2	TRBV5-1	CASSFSPSGSPKTQYF	TGCGCCAGCAGCTTCTCTCCTAGCGGGAGTCCGAAGACCCAGTACTTC
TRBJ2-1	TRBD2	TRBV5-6	CASSLVVAGGLNEQFF	TGTGCCAGCAGCTTGGTGGTCGCGGGGGGCCTGAATGAGCAGTTCTTC
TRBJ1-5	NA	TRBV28	CASFPGYLSNQPQHF	TGTGCCAGCTTCCCAGGGTATCTAAGCAATCAGCCCCAGCATTTT